This T cell receptor (beta chain) was identified in a study of T cell repertoires in cytomegalovirus infection. Study in general: A matching HLA type, together with CMV infection, was signaled by public TCR beta signatures.

TCRdb fed the reads into MiXCR, producing one record per CDR3 protein. Here the sample spans about 490,000 distinct CDR3 sequences, approximately 11% being singletons. This clonotype was counted ten times or more. Its antigen is still unknown. The CDR3 length is 19 residues. Trimming removed 4 bases from V and 0 bases from J; junction bases left unmatched: 9. CDR1 is SGHNT, CDR2 YYREEE, per germline (reference sequence). Broader study findings: In two of eight donors, the top clonotype was HLA-C-restricted CMV-specific. Identification of carriers of CMV plus the relevant HLA was performed using cumulative public TCR beta family frequency.

The sequence derives from a human donor in good health (CMV status not recorded). Some clones in this sample may be carry-over from other donors' samples. Material: PBMCs. This sequence joins TRBV5-4 and TRBJ2-1, with TRBD2 matching over 14 bases. The CDR3 coding sequence is TGTGCCAGCAGCCCGGGACTAGCGGGAGACGGAAGCTCCTACAATGAGCAGTTCTTC. This translates into CASSPGLAGDGSSYNEQFF.